This T cell receptor (beta chain) stems from a study of T cells in Graves' hyperthyroidism and ophthalmopathy. Study observations and caveats: Expanded thyroid clonotypes (above 0.001) were mostly also found in blood. Ophthalmopathy cases were set apart from stable hyperthyroidism by a 13 V-J model.

This clonotype appeared many times. The antigen remains unidentified. Using RNA transcripts as the source, TCR beta CDR3 regions were amplified. RT-PCR in the first round (using the HTBI primer set) targeted the TCR CDR3. TCRdb used MiXCR to reprocess the multiplex PCR reads, holding one entry per CDR3 protein. Of more than 300,000 distinct CDR3 sequences listed, about a sixth were seen once; the top ten hold around a third. The sample taken for sequencing was blood. The receptor's source is a woman in her twenties or thirties with Graves' hyperthyroidism that later progressed to Graves' ophthalmopathy.

CDR3 protein: CASSLGVSFSNEQFF. The CDR3 DNA follows: TGTGCCAGCAGTTTGGGGGTTTCTTTCTCCAATGAGCAGTTCTTC. The J gene is TRBJ2-1, the V gene TRBV28; tentatively, D is TRBD1 or TRBD2 (5 bases each). The CDR3 runs to 15 residues. The V end was cut by 3 bases, the J end by 6 bases, with 15 bases between. Germline CDR1 and CDR2: MDHEN and SYDVKM.